The TCR beta chain under discussion was sequenced for a study of tumor and adjacent non-tumor tissue in lung cancer. The wider study: The cohort had roughly 12 adenocarcinoma, a couple of squamous cell and 1 small cell patients. The patients, 10 to 11 men and 5 women, were roughly 30 to 80 with stage I to III disease.

General observations from the study: In normal lung, the top 100 clones were significantly more dominant than in tumor. TCR diversity was significantly greater in tumor than normal lung tissue.

There are 14 residues in the CDR3. The V end lost 4 bases, the J end lost 7 bases, and 14 bases lay between the germline ends. The germline V gene encodes CDR1 MNHNS and CDR2 SASEGT. This clonotype was seen a single time. Its antigen remains unidentified. A single base separates this from a much larger clone, so it may be a read error. A modified ARM-PCR protocol with three rounds of nested PCR amplified TCRbeta. TCRdb reprocessed the multiplex PCR reads with MiXCR, giving one entry per CDR3 protein. The sample carries under 150,000 distinct CDR3 sequences, about 71% recorded once. No cell sorting was done before RNA was extracted from the tissue.

This TCR derives from a man aged 60 to 75 with small cell lung cancer. Material for sequencing was lung tumor tissue. The chain combines TRBV6-1 with TRBJ2-1, with D perhaps matching TRBD2 (6 bases). CDR3 in DNA: TGTGCCAGCAGTGGGGGTCAGGAGGGGAATGAGCAGTTCTTC. Its protein product is CASSGGQEGNEQFF.